These 2 T cell receptor beta chains were sequenced from one sample in a study of blood T cells in healthy people across ages (dated by TCRdb to between 2014 and 2016). Library preparation employed 5' RACE. The run used an Illumina HiSeq 2500. A second PCR of roughly 7 to 11 cycles was performed with a sample-barcoded 5' primer and a J-beta primer mix. Using fastp at Q25 and MiXCR, TCRdb reprocessed the public reads and kept productive beta chains. Here each entry gathers all rows of one CDR3 protein and keeps the most common genes and DNA. The sample table contains 790,000 or so distinct CDR3 sequences; only one count was recorded for about 46% of them. The ten largest clones capture around 18% of the sample. Sequencing input: blood. The receptors originated from a man older than 75 in good health.

The J gene is TRBJ2-7, the V gene TRBV7-2; D call uncertain. In germline, CDR1 is SGHTA, CDR2 FQGNSA. V lost 2 bases and J lost 2, with 10 bases in between. The CDR3 contains 14 residues. The CDR3 loop reads CASSLHGLPYEQYF. In nucleotides, the CDR3 is TGTGCCAGCAGCTTACATGGGCTTCCCTACGAGCAGTACTTC.

The gene calls are TRBV15 and TRBJ2-7; D is possibly TRBD1 (6 bases). From germline, CDR1 is LNHNV and CDR2 YYDKDF (reference sequence). Trimming stripped 1 base from V and 3 bases from J, with 10 bases between. The CDR3 sequence is 14 residues long. The CDR3 reads CATSRAPGHYEQYF. Here the CDR3 DNA reads TGTGCCACCAGCAGAGCACCGGGACACTACGAGCAGTACTTC.